The 21 T cell receptor beta chains listed next were all sequenced from one sample in a study of cytomegalovirus exposure and HLA in healthy donors. Primers included in the PCR were 60 Vbeta and 13 Jbeta primers. This table comes from immunoSEQ multiplex PCR, and its TCRdb copy is limited to in-frame clones, with some not included. The sample shows roughly 150,000 clones, roughly two thirds of them seen only once. The source material was PBMCs. The receptors come from a woman aged 18-29 years in good health and CMV-seropositive.

This clone came up a few times. The rearrangement links TRBV20-1 to TRBJ2-3; D ambiguous. The germline CDR1 and CDR2 sequences are DFQATT and SNEGSKA (reference sequence). Trimming stripped 7 bases from V and 2 bases from J, with 7 bases between. The CDR3 contains 11 residues. CDR3 nucleotide sequence: TGCAGTGTCCTGTCCACAGATACGCAGTATTTT. Residues: CSVLSTDTQYF.

The rearrangement uses TRBV6-4 and TRBJ2-1, with 8 bases aligning to TRBD2. This CDR3 spans 15 amino acids. With 6 bases clipped from V and 4 bases from J, the junction kept 8 bases outside the gene matches. CDR1 is MRHNA, CDR2 SNTAGT, per germline. In DNA, the CDR3 is TGTGCCAGCAGCCCAGGCAGCGGGAGTTACAATGAGCAGTTCTTC. It is translated as CASSPGSGSYNEQFF.

The rearrangement uses TRBV7-2 and TRBJ2-5, with 13 nucleotides matching TRBD2. Germline CDR1 SGHTA, CDR2 FQGNSA. The CDR3 is 15 amino acids. J lost 4 bases, V lost 4 bases, and 3 bases had no gene match. CDR3 sequence: CASSSRLAGGETQYF. The CDR3 nucleotides are TGTGCCAGCAGCTCCAGACTAGCGGGGGGAGAGACCCAGTACTTC.

Note on this clone: Germline is not matched at one junction end, which may reflect a read error. The chain has TRBV7-9 and TRBJ2-7; 8 nucleotides agree with TRBD1. Germline-derived CDR1 and CDR2 are SEHNR and FQNEAQ (reference sequence). The CDR3 extends over 16 amino acids. In DNA, the CDR3 is TGTTCCAGCAGCCCCCCGAGTTGGACAGGGAGGTGGGAGCAGTACTTC. Protein product: CSSSPPSWTGRWEQYF.

V is TRBV6-6 and J is TRBJ2-7, with TRBD1 identical over 10 bases. There are 16 residues in the CDR3. V gave up 0 bases and J gave up 5 bases; unmatched junction bases: 7. The V gene's germline CDR1 is MNHNY and CDR2 SVGAGI (reference sequence). The CDR3 is CASSYSRDRGIHEQYF. CDR3 coding DNA: TGTGCCAGCAGTTACTCGAGGGACAGGGGCATCCACGAGCAGTACTTC.

The chain has TRBV27 and TRBJ1-2; the match to TRBD1 covers 7 bases. The V and J ends lost 5 bases and 3 bases, in that order; junction bases with no gene match: 3. Germline V CDR1 and CDR2: MNHEY, SMNVEV (reference sequence). The CDR3 spans 13 residues. CDR3 residues: CASSPGGDYGYTF. The CDR3 DNA follows: TGTGCCAGCAGTCCAGGGGGTGACTATGGCTACACCTTC.

The rearrangement links TRBV4-2 to TRBJ2-7; 7 bases fit TRBD2. The germline gives CDR1 LGHNA, CDR2 YNFKEQ. V was clipped by 3 bases and J by 2 bases; unmatched bases: 4. This CDR3 spans 14 amino acids. The CDR3 reads CASSQQAGPYEQYF. CDR3 bases: TGTGCCAGCAGCCAGCAAGCGGGACCCTACGAGCAGTACTTC.

The chain employs TRBV6-4 and TRBJ2-1, with 12 bases matching TRBD2. Per the germline V gene, CDR1 is MRHNA and CDR2 is SNTAGT. V was clipped by 6 bases and J by 8 bases; unmatched bases: 8. CDR3 length: 15 amino acids. DNA of the CDR3: TGTGCCAGCAGCCCACTAGCGGGGGGCGGGTATGAGCAGTTCTTC. The encoded protein is CASSPLAGGGYEQFF.

The CDR3 nucleotides are TGTGCCAGCTCACCATTGGCCAGCGGGGTAACGGGAGAGACCCAGTACTTC. Its protein product is CASSPLASGVTGETQYF. The V call is TRBV18, the J call TRBJ2-5, with 7 nucleotides matching TRBD2. Germline V gene data show CDR1 as KGHSH and CDR2 as LQKENI. Unmatched junction bases numbered 13, after V lost 2 bases and J lost 4 bases. This CDR3 is 17 amino acids long. The variable domain in full, completed from reference TRBV18 and TRBJ2-5, reads NAGVMQNPRHLVRRRGQEARLRCSPMKGHSHVYWYRQLPEEGLKFMVYLQKENIIDESGMPKERFSAEFPKEGPSILRIQQVVRGDSAAYFCASSPLASGVTGETQYFGPGTRLLVL.

The V and J genes are TRBV6-5 and TRBJ2-7, with D maybe TRBD1 (6 bases). CDR1 is MNHEY, CDR2 SVGAGI, per germline. The CDR3 totals 15 residues. V was cut by 5 bases and J by 2 bases, with 16 bases left in between. The CDR3 region has the DNA TGTGCCAGCAGTCTGACCAGGGGAAGGACCTACGAGCAGTACTTC. Amino acids: CASSLTRGRTYEQYF.

The rearrangement links TRBV15 to TRBJ1-3; no clear D gene. The CDR3 length is 16 residues. From germline, CDR1 is LNHNV and CDR2 YYDKDF (reference sequence). Trimming left V 1 base short and J 1 base short, with 11 bases between. In nucleotides, the CDR3 is TGTGCCACCAGCAGAGTAGTCCCCATATCTGGAAACACCATATATTTT. It specifies CATSRVVPISGNTIYF.

This clone was picked up a small number of times. The chain uses TRBV30 and TRBJ1-1; D possibly corresponds to TRBD1 (5 bases). Trimming removed 0 bases from V and 2 bases from J, with 7 bases in between. The germline V gene encodes CDR1 GTSNPN and CDR2 SVGIG (reference sequence). The length of the CDR3 is 13 residues. The CDR3 nucleotides read TGTGCCTGGAGTGTGGGGCACAACACTGAAGCTTTCTTT. Translated: CAWSVGHNTEAFF.

The J gene is TRBJ2-7, the V gene TRBV10-3; the match to TRBD1 covers 7 bases. The germline gives CDR1 ENHRY, CDR2 SYGVKD. J gave up 3 bases and V 0 bases, and 11 bases lay outside the gene matches. There are 17 residues in the CDR3. CDR3 nucleotide sequence: TGTGCCATCAGTGAGTCGATTCCGGGACAGCTAATCTACGAGCAGTACTTC. The encoded protein is CAISESIPGQLIYEQYF.

The sample holds a few counts of this clone. Within the sample, other DNA sequences also encode this same CDR3. V usage is TRBV19 and J usage is TRBJ1-1; D unclear. CDR3 length: 14 amino acids. Germline CDR1 and CDR2: LNHDA and SQIVND (reference sequence). V shed 3 bases and J shed 1 base, with 9 bases lying between them. CDR3 protein: CASSIEAGNTEAFF. DNA for the CDR3: TGTGCCAGTAGTATCGAAGCAGGGAACACTGAAGCTTTCTTT.

This chain connects TRBV4-1 to TRBJ2-3; 7 nucleotides align to TRBD1. This CDR3 has 17 residues. V lost 2 bases and J lost 3; bases outside the gene matches: 11. CDR1 is MGHRA, CDR2 YSYEKL, per germline. DNA for the CDR3: TGCGCCAGCAGCCAAAACTACAGGGGCCCCGGGACAGATACGCAGTATTTT. Protein sequence: CASSQNYRGPGTDTQYF.

The chain joins TRBV5-6 to TRBJ1-5; no reliable D call. V lost 4 bases to trimming and J lost 7 bases, with 12 bases between them. Per germline, CDR1 SGHDT and CDR2 YYEEEE. CDR3 length equals 13 residues. CDR3 in amino acids: CASSLTGGQPQHF. CDR3 nucleotide sequence: TGTGCCAGCAGCCTCACCGGAGGGCAGCCCCAGCATTTT.

The V and J genes are TRBV19 and TRBJ2-3; D may be TRBD2 (5 bases). The CDR3 spans 17 residues. The V end lost 3 bases, the J end lost 0 bases, and 16 bases lay between the germline ends. Germline assignment: CDR1 LNHDA and CDR2 SQIVND (reference sequence). The CDR3: CASSIRLRGPSTDTQYF. The CDR3 DNA sequence: TGTGCCAGTAGTATTAGGTTGCGCGGGCCTAGCACAGATACGCAGTATTTT.

The genes are TRBV2 and TRBJ2-7; the D gene is possibly TRBD1 (6 bases). Deletions cut 2 bases from V and 6 bases from J, with 17 bases between. Per germline, CDR1 SNHLY and CDR2 FYNNEI. The length of the CDR3 is 15 residues. CDR3 loop: CASSETRGGISEQYF. The CDR3, as DNA: TGTGCCAGCAGTGAAACGAGAGGGGGAATCAGCGAGCAGTACTTC.

The chain uses TRBV6-6 and TRBJ2-5, with D maybe TRBD1 (6 bases). Germline CDR1 MNHNY, CDR2 SVGAGI (reference sequence). Trimming removed 2 bases at V and 4 bases at J, with 8 bases between. The length of the CDR3 is 13 residues. The CDR3 is CASSYVTGETQYF. CDR3 bases: TGTGCCAGCAGTTACGTGACAGGAGAGACCCAGTACTTC.

The chain uses TRBV7-6 and TRBJ2-5; the D gene is possibly TRBD1 (5 bases). The CDR3 is 16 amino acids. Germline-derived CDR1 and CDR2 are SGHVS and FNYEAQ. The V end lost 5 bases, the J end lost 5 bases, and 21 bases lay between the germline ends. The CDR3 loop is CASSISGSQKRETQYF. For the CDR3, the DNA is TGTGCCAGCAGCATATCAGGGTCCCAAAAAAGGGAGACCCAGTACTTC.

This clone showed up just once. The chain carries TRBV10-1 and TRBJ2-7; D gene unclear. The CDR3 totals 12 residues. V lost 2 bases and J lost 7, with 9 bases in between. Germline assignment: CDR1 WNHNN and CDR2 SYGVQD (reference sequence). The CDR3 is CASSEPLREQYF. CDR3 nucleotide sequence: TGCGCCAGCAGTGAGCCGCTGAGGGAGCAGTACTTC.